This T cell receptor beta chain comes out of a study of T cells in Graves' hyperthyroidism and ophthalmopathy (dated by TCRdb to the late 2010s). Notes on the research overall: Peripheral blood samples were taken at the time of initial diagnosis, prior to any treatment. To identify TCR V-J signatures that set the groups apart, the researchers used a discovery cohort of about a hundred patients, made up of some 41 with Graves' ophthalmopathy and 57 with stable Graves' hyperthyroidism. Prospective prediction of ophthalmopathy was tested in an independent validation cohort consisting of some 18 hyperthyroidism patients and approximately 16 patients who later progressed to ophthalmopathy. For training and testing, the 100 or so patients in the discovery cohort were randomly divided in a 7:3 ratio. In addition, the study compared T-cell repertoires in thyroid tissue and in blood from over 5 Graves' hyperthyroidism patients. Once sampling was done, hyperthyroidism patients were given methimazole at a starting dose of 30 mg daily, whereas ophthalmopathy patients were given high-dose intravenous methylprednisolone. According to the paper, TCR Vbeta CDR3 sequencing was carried out on some 140 peripheral blood samples, which came from fewer than 50 ophthalmopathy, 75 to 80 hyperthyroidism and 17 progressor patients.

What the work shows at the level of the full study, not this receptor alone: No statistical method was used to set the sample size in advance, and investigators knew the group allocation. A 13 V-J signature model separated ophthalmopathy from stable hyperthyroidism, with nearly 90% sensitivity and just under 84% specificity in cross-validation and 80%/75% in testing. Most expanded thyroid clonotypes (frequency above 0.001) were also found in blood, which suggests that blood repertoires may mirror thyroid immune responses. During validation, the model predicted progression to ophthalmopathy a median of approximately 7 months ahead of onset, with more than 60% sensitivity and less than 85% specificity.

The TCR beta CDR3 regions were amplified from the RNA transcripts. The TCR CDR3 was subjected to a first round of RT-PCR using the HTBI primer set and the Qiagen OneStep RT-PCR kit. The libraries were constructed in a second round of multiplex PCR and then size-selected and purified. The libraries were sequenced on an Illumina HiSeq2000 using paired-end 100 bp reads. The authors processed their data as follows. SOAPnuke was used to process the raw data, removing reads that contained adapters or uncalled bases, had a mean Phred below 15, or lacked an exact match to the constant primer or identifier. COPE v1.2.5 was used to merge the high-quality paired reads, and each unique nucleotide sequence was defined as a clonotype. MiTCR v1.1 was used to align clonotypes to the IMGT TRBV, TRBD and TRBJ reference segments. The analysis included only V-J combinations with a frequency above 0.0001, which together covered roughly 99% of the repertoires. A TCS score was defined as the ratio between F50 (clonal expansion) and ExV (chaos), using BLOSUM62-based TCRdist between CDR3 peptides within each V-J. Welch's t-statistics and random forest reduced fewer than 550 V-J features to 10 to 15, which were used in a naive Bayes classifier (R e1071). TCRdb ran its own pipeline on the public reads, namely fastp trimming at Q25 and MiXCR clone calling, and kept in-frame beta chains. For every CDR3 protein sequence, its rows merge into one entry that carries the most common genes and DNA. TCRdb's processing, not the authors', yielded these V and J calls. Present in this sample are around 600,000 distinct CDR3 sequences, 16% of which were seen just once. Together, the top ten hold roughly 3.3% of the sample.

CDR1 and CDR2 are read off the germline V gene (reference sequence) as LGHDT and YNNKEL. The trim is 2 bases for V and 4 bases for J, with a gap of 10 bases between the germline ends. The CDR3 numbers 14 residues from cysteine through phenylalanine. Of all the DNA, just the CDR3 is kept, 42 bases in frame from base 1. In the ophthalmopathy patients, disease was moderately to severely active, with a Clinical Activity Score of 3 or more, a NOSPECS grade of 4 or more, and a duration of less than 3 months. Any patient with an uncontrolled infection, another autoimmune disease, pregnancy or lactation was excluded. Clinical symptoms, serum thyroxine and TRAb, thyroid ultrasound, and orbital computed tomography formed the basis for the diagnoses. PBMCs were separated from 7.5 to 10 ml of fresh peripheral blood using Ficoll-Paque density gradient centrifugation. Total RNA was extracted with Trizol reagent, and quality was checked on an Agilent 2100 Bioanalyzer.

This clonotype appeared many times. What this receptor recognizes is not known. No much larger clone is present one base from it, and per-base qualities are unavailable. The sequencing input was blood. This receptor was taken from a middle-aged woman with Graves' ophthalmopathy. Rearrangement joined TRBV3-1 to TRBJ2-3; no D gene is confidently identified. The CDR3 region reads CASSQREGSDTQYF. The sequenced DNA: TGTGCCAGCAGCCAAAGAGAAGGGTCAGATACGCAGTATTTT.